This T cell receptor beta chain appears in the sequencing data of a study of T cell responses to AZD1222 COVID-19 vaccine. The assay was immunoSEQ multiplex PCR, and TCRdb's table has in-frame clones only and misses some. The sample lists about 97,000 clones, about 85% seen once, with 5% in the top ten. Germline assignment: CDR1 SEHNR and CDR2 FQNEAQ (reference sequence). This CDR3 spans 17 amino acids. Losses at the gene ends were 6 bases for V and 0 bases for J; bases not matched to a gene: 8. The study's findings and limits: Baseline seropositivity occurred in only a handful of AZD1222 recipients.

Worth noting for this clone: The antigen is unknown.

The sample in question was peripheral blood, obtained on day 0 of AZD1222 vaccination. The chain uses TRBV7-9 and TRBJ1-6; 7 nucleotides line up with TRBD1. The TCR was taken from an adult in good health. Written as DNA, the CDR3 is TGTGCCAGCAGACCCCCGGACAGGAGCTCCTATAATTCACCCCTCCACTTT. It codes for CASRPPDRSSYNSPLHF.